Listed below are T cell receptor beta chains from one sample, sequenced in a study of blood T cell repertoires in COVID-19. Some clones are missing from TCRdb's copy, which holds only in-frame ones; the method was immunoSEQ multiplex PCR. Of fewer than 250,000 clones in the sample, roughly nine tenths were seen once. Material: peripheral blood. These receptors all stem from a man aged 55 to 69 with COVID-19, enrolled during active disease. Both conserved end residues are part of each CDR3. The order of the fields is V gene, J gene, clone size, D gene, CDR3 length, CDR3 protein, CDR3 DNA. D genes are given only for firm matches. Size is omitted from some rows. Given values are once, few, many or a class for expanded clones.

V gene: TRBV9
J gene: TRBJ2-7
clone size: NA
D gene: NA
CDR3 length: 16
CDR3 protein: CASSVGQGLSSYEQYF
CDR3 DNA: TGTGCCAGCAGCGTAGGACAAGGCCTGAGCTCCTACGAGCAGTACTTC

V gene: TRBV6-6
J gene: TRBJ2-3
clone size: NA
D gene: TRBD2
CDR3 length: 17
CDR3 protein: CASSPGLAGTYTDTQYF
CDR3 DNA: TGTGCCAGCAGTCCCGGACTAGCGGGGACCTACACAGATACGCAGTATTTT

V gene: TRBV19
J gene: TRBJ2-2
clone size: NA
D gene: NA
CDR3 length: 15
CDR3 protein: CASSLPRRPTGELFF
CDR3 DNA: TGTGCCAGTAGTTTGCCCCGCAGGCCAACCGGGGAGCTGTTTTTT

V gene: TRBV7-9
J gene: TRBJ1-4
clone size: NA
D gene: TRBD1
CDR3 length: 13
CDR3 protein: CASSLGTESKLFF
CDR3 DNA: TGTGCCAGCAGCTTGGGGACAGAATCAAAACTGTTTTTT

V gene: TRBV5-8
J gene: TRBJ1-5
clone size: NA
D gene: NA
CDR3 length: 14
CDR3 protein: CASSRGLSRQPQHF
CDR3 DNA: TGTGCCAGCAGCCGAGGACTGAGCAGACAGCCCCAGCATTTT

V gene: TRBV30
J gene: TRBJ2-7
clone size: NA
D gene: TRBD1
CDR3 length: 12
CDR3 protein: CAADRGSYEQYF
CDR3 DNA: TGTGCCGCCGACAGGGGCTCCTACGAGCAGTACTTC

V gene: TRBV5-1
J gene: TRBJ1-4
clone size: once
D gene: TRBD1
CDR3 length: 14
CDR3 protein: CASSLTGVDEKLFF
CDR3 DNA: TGCGCCAGCAGCTTGACAGGGGTTGATGAAAAACTGTTTTTT

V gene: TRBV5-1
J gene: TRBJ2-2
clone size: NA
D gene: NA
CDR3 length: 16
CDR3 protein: CASSPSYQNRAGELFF
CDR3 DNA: TGCGCCAGCAGCCCCTCTTACCAGAACCGGGCCGGGGAGCTGTTTTTT

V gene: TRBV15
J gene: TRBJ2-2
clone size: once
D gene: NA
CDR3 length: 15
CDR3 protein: CATSRETPSGGELFF
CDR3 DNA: TGTGCCACCAGCAGAGAGACCCCGTCGGGCGGGGAGCTGTTTTTT

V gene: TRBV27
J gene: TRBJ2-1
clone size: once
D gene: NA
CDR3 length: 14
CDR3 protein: CASARGADYNEQFF
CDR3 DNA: TGTGCCAGTGCCCGGGGGGCCGACTACAATGAGCAGTTCTTC

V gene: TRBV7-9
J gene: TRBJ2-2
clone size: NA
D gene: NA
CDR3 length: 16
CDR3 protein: CASSSRGGGRAGELFF
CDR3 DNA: TGTGCCAGCAGCTCCCGAGGGGGGGGGCGGGCCGGGGAGCTGTTTTTT

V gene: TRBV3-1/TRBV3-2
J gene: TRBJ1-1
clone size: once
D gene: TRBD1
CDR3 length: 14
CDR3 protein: CASSQQNRGTEAFF
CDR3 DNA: TGTGCCAGCAGCCAACAAAACAGGGGTACTGAAGCTTTCTTT

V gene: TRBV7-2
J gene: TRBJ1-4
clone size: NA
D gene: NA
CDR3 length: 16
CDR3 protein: CASSLSSGATNEKLFF
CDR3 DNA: TGTGCCAGCAGCTTATCTAGCGGTGCAACTAATGAAAAACTGTTTTTT

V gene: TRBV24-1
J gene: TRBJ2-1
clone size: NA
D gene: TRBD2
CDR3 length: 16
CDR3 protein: CATSDYGTSGSAEQFF
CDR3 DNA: TGTGCCACCAGTGATTATGGTACTAGCGGGAGTGCTGAGCAGTTCTTC

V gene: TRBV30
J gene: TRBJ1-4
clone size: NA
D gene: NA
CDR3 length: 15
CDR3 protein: CAWRTWAQGNEKLFF
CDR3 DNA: TGTGCCTGGAGGACGTGGGCCCAGGGTAATGAAAAACTGTTTTTT

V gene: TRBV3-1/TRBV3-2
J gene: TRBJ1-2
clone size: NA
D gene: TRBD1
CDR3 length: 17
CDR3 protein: CASSQGGNRGLNYGYTF
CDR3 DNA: TGTGCCAGCAGCCAGGGGGGAAACAGGGGGCTTAACTATGGCTACACCTTC

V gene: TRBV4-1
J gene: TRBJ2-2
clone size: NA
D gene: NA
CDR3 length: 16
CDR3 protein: CASSQEGRGWTGELFF
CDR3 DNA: TGCGCCAGCAGCCAAGAAGGCCGGGGGTGGACCGGGGAGCTGTTTTTT

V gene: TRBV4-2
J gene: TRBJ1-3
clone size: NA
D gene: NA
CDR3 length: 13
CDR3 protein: CASRKGFRDTIYF
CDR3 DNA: TGTGCCAGCCGAAAGGGGTTCCGGGACACCATATATTTT

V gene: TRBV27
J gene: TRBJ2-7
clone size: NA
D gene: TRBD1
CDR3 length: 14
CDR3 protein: CASSSRQGYREQYF
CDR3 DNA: TGTGCCAGCAGTTCCCGACAGGGCTATCGCGAGCAGTACTTC

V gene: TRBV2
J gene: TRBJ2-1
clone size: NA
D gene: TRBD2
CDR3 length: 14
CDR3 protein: CASSGTSGSYEQFF
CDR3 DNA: TGTGCCAGCAGCGGGACTAGCGGGAGCTATGAGCAGTTCTTC

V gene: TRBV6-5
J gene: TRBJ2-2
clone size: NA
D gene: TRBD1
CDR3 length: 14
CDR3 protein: CASSWDRNTGELFF
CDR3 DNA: TGTGCCAGCAGCTGGGACAGGAACACCGGGGAGCTGTTTTTT

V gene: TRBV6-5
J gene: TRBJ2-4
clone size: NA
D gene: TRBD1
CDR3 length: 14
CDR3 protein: CASRQTGAENIQYF
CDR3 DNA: TGTGCCAGCAGGCAGACAGGGGCGGAAAACATTCAGTACTTC

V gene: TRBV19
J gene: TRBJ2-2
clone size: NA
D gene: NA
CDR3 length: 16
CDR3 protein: CASSTQGATNTGELFF
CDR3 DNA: TGTGCCAGTAGTACACAGGGAGCCACGAACACCGGGGAGCTGTTTTTT

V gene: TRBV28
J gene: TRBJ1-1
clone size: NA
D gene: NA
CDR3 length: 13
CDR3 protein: CASSLQVNTEAFF
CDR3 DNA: TGTGCCAGCAGTTTACAGGTGAACACTGAAGCTTTCTTT

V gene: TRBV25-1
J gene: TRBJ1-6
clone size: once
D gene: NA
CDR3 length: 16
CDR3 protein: CASSGQGSSYNSPLHF
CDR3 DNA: TGTGCCAGCAGTGGGCAGGGGAGCTCCTATAATTCACCCCTCCACTTT

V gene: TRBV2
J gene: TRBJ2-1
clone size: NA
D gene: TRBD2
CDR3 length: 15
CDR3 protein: CASSEKAGGYNEQFF
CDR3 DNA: TGTGCCAGCAGTGAAAAGGCGGGGGGGTACAATGAGCAGTTCTTC

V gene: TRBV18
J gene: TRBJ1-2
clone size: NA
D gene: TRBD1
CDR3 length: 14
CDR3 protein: CASSPSQGADGYTF
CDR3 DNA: TGTGCCAGCTCACCTTCACAGGGGGCAGATGGCTACACCTTC

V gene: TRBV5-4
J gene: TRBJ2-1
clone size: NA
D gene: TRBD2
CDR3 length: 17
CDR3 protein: CASSSRLAGVTYNEQFF
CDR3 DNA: TGTGCCAGCAGCTCCCGACTAGCGGGAGTTACCTACAATGAGCAGTTCTTC

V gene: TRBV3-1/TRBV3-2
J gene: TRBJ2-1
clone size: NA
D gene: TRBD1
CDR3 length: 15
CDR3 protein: CASSLSAGTVNEQFF
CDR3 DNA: TGTGCCAGCAGCCTCTCTGCTGGGACAGTCAATGAGCAGTTCTTC

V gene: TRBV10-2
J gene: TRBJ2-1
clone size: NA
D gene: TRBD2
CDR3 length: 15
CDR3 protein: CASSQSGRSLNEQFF
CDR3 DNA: TGCGCCAGTTCCCAGAGCGGGAGATCCCTCAATGAGCAGTTCTTC

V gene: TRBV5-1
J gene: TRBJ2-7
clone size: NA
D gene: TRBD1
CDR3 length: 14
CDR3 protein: CASSLDRGVFEQYF
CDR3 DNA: TGCGCCAGCAGCCTGGACAGGGGTGTTTTCGAGCAGTACTTC